The TCR beta chain under discussion was sequenced for a study of T cell responses to AZD1222 COVID-19 vaccine (dated by TCRdb to about 2021). In terms of the full investigation: A total of approximately 240 trial participants underwent TCR sequencing, of whom roughly 210 had received two doses of AZD1222 and approximately 25 had received two doses of the MenACWY control vaccine. Enrollment into the trials was organized by age into subgroups of 18-55, 56-69 and 70-plus years, and those subgroups contained around 150, 28 and 57 TCR-sequenced participants, respectively. Overall study outcomes, separate from this receptor: Most participants were white British and females outnumbered males, and the authors suggested that clonal diversity may have been underestimated. Because no day 14 peak-response samples were available, the repertoires could be characterized only after the peak T cell response. After two AZD1222 doses, spike-specific TCR breadth and depth were significantly higher than at day 0 and than in MenACWY recipients. The 56-69-year group was small, and its depth increase did not reach significance, likely because of low power. Only six AZD1222 recipients were SARS-CoV-2 seropositive at baseline, limiting conclusions about previously exposed vaccinees. Epitopes outside the regions mutated in the B.1.351 and B.1.1.7 variants were reportedly recognized by nearly half of the unique spike-specific TCRs. The vaccine-associated CD4 TCRs covered the entire spike protein, and the dominant responses fell in regions 160-218 and 743-854.

The CDR3 regions of human TCRbeta chains were subjected to immunosequencing. The paper's data handling went like this. TCRs in the repertoires were matched against a reference library of SARS-CoV-2-specific TCRs that had been generated with the MIRA antigen-specificity platform. Breadth was defined as the fraction of unique TCRs that were SARS-CoV-2-associated, and depth was defined as the fraction of total T cells that were SARS-CoV-2-associated. Using the MIRA data, every spike-specific TCR was mapped to the spike region that the TCR reacted to and assigned to either a CD4 or a CD8 class. Log10-transformed breadth and depth values were compared by one-way ANOVA with Sidak's multiple comparisons tests. The table was pulled from immuneACCESS by TCRdb, which kept in-frame rearrangements only. Such tables lose some clones; where checked, under half of the loss comes from unresolved V genes, and the rest has no known cause. V, J and clone size are taken as reported in that table, and D and trimming were inferred from the DNA itself. The sample table shows around 110,000 clones, and approximately 85% are seen once. Under 4.5% of the sample lies in the top ten.

V is cut by 3 bases and J by 13 bases, and the space between the germline ends is 16 bases. Sequences SQVTM (CDR1) and ANQGSEA (CDR2) are obtained from the germline V gene. From its cysteine to its phenylalanine, the CDR3 spans 13 amino acids. Here the CDR3 DNA is all that survives: 39 bases in frame from base 1. Explained via the paper, the time point label denotes: baseline before first vaccination. The meaning of the sample's treatment or condition label: meningococcal conjugate vaccine given as trial control. The vaccinee samples were drawn from two UK trials, COV001 and COV002, one of which was a single-blind randomized controlled phase 2/3 trial testing AZD1222 (ChAdOx1 nCoV-19) in healthy adults. For TCRbeta chain sequencing, PBMC samples were collected from trial participants at day 0 and at day 28 after the second dose. Details on this clone: There is no known antigen for this receptor. No base quality values were provided; no much bigger clone lies one nucleotide off.

The chain joins TRBV29-1 to TRBJ1-6, and the D gene may be TRBD1, 6 bases matching. Sequenced here: peripheral blood, sampled on day 0 of MenACWY control vaccination. The source is an adult in good health. The nucleotides read TGCAGCGTTGAGGTGGTCAGGGGCAACCCCCTCCACTTT. Translation gives CSVEVVRGNPLHF.